This TCR beta chain was identified during a study of blood T cells in healthy people across ages. Study-wide background: There was about one barcoded beta molecule captured by template switching per two T cells.

Alongside a J-beta primer mix, a sample-barcoded 5' primer served in a second PCR lasting about 7 to 11 cycles. MiXCR, applied by TCRdb to the 5' RACE reads, yields one record per CDR3 protein. The table lists some 560,000 distinct CDR3 sequences, over 25% of them singletons, with 3% to 4% in the top ten. The CDR3 contains 14 residues. V gave up 10 bases and J gave up 0 bases, with 12 bases separating them. Germline CDR1 is ENHRY and CDR2 is SYGVKD. This clonotype came up many times. These data are also associated with another study on T cells of mothers and their children. As that study records: Sequencing got over 8.5 million TCR beta CDR3 reads from each mother and some 3 million from each child. Overlap measured in related mother-child pairs was slightly, non-significantly higher than in unrelated pairs. No clone of persistent microchimeric T cells was detected.

This receptor was identified in a boy younger than 10 in good health. This rearrangement joins TRBV10-3 to TRBJ1-4; D uncertain. Sequencing input: blood. The DNA for the CDR3 is TGTGCCACCGCGGACGCCTCAACTAATGAAAAACTGTTTTTT. This gives the protein CATADASTNEKLFF.